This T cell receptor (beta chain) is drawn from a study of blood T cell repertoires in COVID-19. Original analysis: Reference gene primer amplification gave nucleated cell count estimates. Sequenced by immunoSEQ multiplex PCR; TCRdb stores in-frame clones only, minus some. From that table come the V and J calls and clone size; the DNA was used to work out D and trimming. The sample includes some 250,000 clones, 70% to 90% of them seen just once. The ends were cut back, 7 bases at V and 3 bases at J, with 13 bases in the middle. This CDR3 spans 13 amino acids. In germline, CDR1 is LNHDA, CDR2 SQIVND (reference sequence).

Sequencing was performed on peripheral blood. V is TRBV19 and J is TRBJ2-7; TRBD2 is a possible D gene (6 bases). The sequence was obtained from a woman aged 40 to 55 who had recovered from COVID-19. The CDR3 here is CASTRDSNYEQYF. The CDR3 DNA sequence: TGTGCCAGTACCCGGGACTCGAACTACGAGCAGTACTTC.